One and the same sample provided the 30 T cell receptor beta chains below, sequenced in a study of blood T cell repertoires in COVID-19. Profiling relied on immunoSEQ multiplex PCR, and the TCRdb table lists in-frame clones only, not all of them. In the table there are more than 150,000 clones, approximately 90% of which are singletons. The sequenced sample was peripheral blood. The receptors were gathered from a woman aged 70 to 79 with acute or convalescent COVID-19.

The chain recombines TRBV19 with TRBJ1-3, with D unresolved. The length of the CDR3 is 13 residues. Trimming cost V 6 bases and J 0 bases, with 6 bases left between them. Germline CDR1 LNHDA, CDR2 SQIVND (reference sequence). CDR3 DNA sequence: TGTGCCAGTAGAAAGAGCTCTGGAAACACCATATATTTT. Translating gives CASRKSSGNTIYF.

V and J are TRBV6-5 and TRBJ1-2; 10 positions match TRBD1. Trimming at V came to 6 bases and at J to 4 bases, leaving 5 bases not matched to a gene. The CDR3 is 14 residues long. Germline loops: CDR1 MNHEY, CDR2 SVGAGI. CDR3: CASSRQGASYGYTF. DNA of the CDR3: TGTGCCAGCAGCAGACAGGGGGCCAGCTATGGCTACACCTTC.

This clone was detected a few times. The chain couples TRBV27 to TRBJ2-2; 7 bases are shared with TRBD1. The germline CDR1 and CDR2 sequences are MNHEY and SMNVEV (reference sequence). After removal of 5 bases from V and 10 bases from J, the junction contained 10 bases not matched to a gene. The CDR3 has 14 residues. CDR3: CASSRLLQGKELFF. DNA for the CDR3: TGTGCCAGCAGTCGGCTACTACAGGGGAAGGAGCTGTTTTTT.

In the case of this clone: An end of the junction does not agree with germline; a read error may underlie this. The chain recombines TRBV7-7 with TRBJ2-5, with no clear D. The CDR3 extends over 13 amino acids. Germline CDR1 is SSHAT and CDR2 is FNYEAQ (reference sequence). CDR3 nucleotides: TGTGCTAGCAGCCGAGATTGGGCGGAGACCCAGTACTTC. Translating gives CASSRDWAETQYF.

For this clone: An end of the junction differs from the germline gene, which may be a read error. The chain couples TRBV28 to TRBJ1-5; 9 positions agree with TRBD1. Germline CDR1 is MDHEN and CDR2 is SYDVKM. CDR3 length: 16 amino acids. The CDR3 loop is CASSLWTGEGNQPQHF. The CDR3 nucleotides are TGTGCCAGCAGTCTATGGACAGGGGAGGGCAATCAGCCCCAGCATTTT.

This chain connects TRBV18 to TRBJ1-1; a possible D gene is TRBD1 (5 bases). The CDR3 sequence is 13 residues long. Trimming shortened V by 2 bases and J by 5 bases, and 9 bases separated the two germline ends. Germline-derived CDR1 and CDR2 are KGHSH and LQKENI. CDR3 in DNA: TGTGCCAGCTCACCAATTCAGGGAACTGAAGCTTTCTTT. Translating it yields CASSPIQGTEAFF.

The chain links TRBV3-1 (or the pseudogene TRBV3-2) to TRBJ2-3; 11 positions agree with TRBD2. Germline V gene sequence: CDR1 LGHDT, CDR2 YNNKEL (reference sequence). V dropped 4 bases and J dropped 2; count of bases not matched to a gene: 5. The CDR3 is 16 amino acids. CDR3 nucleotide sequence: TGTGCCAGCAGCCTAGCGGGGGGGGTAGTCACAGATACGCAGTATTTT. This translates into CASSLAGGVVTDTQYF.

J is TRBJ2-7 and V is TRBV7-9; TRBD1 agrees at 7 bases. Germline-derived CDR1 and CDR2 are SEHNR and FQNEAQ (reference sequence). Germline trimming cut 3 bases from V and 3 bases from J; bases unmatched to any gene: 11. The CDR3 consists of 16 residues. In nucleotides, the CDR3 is TGTGCCAGCAGCTTCATTGGGGGACAGTCCTTCTACGAGCAGTACTTC. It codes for CASSFIGGQSFYEQYF.

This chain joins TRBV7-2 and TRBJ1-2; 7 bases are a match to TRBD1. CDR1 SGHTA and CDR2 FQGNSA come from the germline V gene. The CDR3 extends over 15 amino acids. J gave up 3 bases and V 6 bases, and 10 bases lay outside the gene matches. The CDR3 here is CASRQTGVQHYGYTF. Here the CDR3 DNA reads TGTGCCAGCAGACAAACAGGGGTCCAACACTATGGCTACACCTTC.

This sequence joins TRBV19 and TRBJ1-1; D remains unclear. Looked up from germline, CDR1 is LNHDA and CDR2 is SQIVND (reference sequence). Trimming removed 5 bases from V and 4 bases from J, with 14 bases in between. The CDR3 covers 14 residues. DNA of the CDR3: TGTGCCAGTAGTGTCCCCGCCCGCGGCACTGAAGCTTTCTTT. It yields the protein CASSVPARGTEAFF.

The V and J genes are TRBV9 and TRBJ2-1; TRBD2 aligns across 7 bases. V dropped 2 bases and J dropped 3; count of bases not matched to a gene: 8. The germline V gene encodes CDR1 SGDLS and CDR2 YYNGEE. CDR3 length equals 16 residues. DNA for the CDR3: TGTGCCAGCAGCGTGCCCGCCGGGACTAACTACAATGAGCAGTTCTTC. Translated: CASSVPAGTNYNEQFF.

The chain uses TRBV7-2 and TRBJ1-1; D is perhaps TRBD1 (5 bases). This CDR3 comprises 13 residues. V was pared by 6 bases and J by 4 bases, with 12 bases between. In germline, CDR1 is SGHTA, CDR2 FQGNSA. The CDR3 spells CASRLAGGTEAFF. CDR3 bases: TGTGCCAGCAGACTGGCGGGGGGCACTGAAGCTTTCTTT.

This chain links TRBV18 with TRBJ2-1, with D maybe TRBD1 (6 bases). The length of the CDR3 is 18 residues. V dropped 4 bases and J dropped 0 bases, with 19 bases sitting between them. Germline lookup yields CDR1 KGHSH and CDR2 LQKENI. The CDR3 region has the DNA TGTGCCAGCTCACGAATAGATACGGACAGCCCCTCCTACAATGAGCAGTTCTTC. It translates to CASSRIDTDSPSYNEQFF.

Here the CDR3 DNA reads TGTGCCAGCAGCAACGCCGGGACTGGGGGAAACAATGAGCAGTTCTTC. Translated: CASSNAGTGGNNEQFF. The rearrangement links TRBV28 to TRBJ2-1; perhaps TRBD2 as D (6 bases). Trimming took 6 bases from V and 5 from J, leaving 20 bases between them. The length of the CDR3 is 16 residues. Germline V gene data show CDR1 as MDHEN and CDR2 as SYDVKM.

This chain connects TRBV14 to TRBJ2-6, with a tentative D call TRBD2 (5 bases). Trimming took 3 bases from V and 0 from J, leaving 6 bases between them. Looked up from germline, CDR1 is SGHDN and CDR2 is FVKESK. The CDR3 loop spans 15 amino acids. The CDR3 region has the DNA TGTGCCAGCAGCCAGACTATCTCTGGGGCCAACGTCCTGACTTTC. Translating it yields CASSQTISGANVLTF.

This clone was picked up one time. The CDR3 DNA sequence: TGTGCCAGCAGTTCCGGACAGGGGTACACCGGGGAGCTGTTTTTT. Protein: CASSSGQGYTGELFF. The J gene is TRBJ2-2, the V gene TRBV28; 9 positions match TRBD1. The CDR3 is 15 residues long. V was clipped by 4 bases and J by 3 bases; unmatched bases: 3. The V gene's germline CDR1 is MDHEN and CDR2 SYDVKM.

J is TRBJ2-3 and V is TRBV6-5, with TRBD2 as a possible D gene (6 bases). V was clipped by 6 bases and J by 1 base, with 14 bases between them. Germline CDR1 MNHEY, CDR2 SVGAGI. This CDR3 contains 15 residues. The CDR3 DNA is TGTGCCAGCAGAGAGGGACCGGGAGGCACAGATACGCAGTATTTT. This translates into CASREGPGGTDTQYF.

As DNA, the CDR3 is TGTGCCAGTAGTATCCAGGGACACTCTGGAAACACCATATATTTT. It specifies CASSIQGHSGNTIYF. The chain joins TRBV19 to TRBJ1-3; possible D gene TRBD1, 6 bases. The CDR3 spans 15 residues. Germline V CDR1 and CDR2: LNHDA, SQIVND (reference sequence). Trimming took off 3 bases at V and 0 bases at J, with 9 bases between the two ends. Using reference TRBV19 and TRBJ1-3 for the parts outside the CDR3, the full variable domain is DGGITQSPKYLFRKEGQNVTLSCEQNLNHDAMYWYRQDPGQGLRLIYYSQIVNDFQKGDIAEGYSVSREKKESFPLTVTSAQKNPTAFYLCASSIQGHSGNTIYFGEGSWLTVV.

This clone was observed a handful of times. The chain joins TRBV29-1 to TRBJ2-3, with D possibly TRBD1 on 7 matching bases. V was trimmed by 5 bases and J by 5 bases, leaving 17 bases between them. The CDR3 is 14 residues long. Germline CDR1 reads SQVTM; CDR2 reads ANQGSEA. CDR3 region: CSVPKGAGRDTQYF. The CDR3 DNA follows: TGCAGCGTTCCCAAGGGGGCGGGGAGAGATACGCAGTATTTT.

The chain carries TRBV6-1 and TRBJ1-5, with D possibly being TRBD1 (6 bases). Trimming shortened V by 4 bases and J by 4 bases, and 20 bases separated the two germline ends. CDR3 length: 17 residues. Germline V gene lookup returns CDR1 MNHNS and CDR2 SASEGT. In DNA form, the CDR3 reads TGTGCCAGCAGTGGCGGCGTCGGGTGGCAGGGGAATCAGCCCCAGCATTTT. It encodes CASSGGVGWQGNQPQHF.

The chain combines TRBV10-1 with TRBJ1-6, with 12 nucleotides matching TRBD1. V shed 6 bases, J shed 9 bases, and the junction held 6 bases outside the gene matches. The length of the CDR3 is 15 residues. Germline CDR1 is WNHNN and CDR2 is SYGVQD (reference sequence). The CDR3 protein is CASSSGTGGSSPLHF. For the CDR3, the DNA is TGCGCCAGCAGCTCCGGGACAGGGGGCAGTTCACCCCTCCACTTT.

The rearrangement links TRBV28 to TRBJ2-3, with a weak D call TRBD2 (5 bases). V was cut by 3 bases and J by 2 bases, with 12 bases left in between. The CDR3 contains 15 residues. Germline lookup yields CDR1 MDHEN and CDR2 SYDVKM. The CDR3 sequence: CASSFLGLTTDTQYF. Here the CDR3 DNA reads TGTGCCAGCAGTTTTTTAGGACTTACCACAGATACGCAGTATTTT.

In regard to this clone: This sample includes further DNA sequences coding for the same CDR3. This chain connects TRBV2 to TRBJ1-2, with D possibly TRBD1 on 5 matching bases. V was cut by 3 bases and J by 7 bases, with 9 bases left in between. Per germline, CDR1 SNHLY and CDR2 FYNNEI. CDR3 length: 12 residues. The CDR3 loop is CASSELGGGYTF. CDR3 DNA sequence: TGTGCCAGCAGTGAGTTGGGGGGTGGCTACACCTTC.

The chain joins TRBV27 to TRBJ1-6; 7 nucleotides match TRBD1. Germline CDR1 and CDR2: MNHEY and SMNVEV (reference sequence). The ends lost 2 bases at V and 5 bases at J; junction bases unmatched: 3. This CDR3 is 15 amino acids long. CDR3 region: CASSLEQGNNSPLHF. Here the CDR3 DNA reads TGTGCCAGCAGTTTAGAACAGGGGAATAATTCACCCCTCCACTTT.

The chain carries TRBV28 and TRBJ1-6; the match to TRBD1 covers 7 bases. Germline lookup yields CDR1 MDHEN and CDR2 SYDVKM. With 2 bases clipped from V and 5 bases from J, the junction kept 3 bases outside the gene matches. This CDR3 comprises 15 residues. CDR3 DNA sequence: TGTGCCAGCAGTTTACCGGGACAGCATAATTCACCCCTCCACTTT. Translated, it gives CASSLPGQHNSPLHF.

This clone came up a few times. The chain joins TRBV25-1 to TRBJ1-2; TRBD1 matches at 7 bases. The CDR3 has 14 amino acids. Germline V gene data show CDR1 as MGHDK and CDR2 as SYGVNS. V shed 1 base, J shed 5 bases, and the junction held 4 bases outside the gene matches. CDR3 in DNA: TGTGCCAGCAGTGAATCAGGCAGGGGGTATGGCTACACCTTC. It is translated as CASSESGRGYGYTF.

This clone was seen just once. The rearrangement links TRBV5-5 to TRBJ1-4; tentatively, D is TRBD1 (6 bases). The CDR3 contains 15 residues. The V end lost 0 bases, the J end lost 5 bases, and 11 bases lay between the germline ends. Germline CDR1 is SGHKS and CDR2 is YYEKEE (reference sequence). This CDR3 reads CASSLAGTRNEKLFF. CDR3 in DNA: TGTGCCAGCAGCTTGGCCGGGACAAGAAATGAAAAACTGTTTTTT. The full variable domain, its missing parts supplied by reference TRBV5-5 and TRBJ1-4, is DAGVTQSPTHLIKTRGQQVTLRCSPISGHKSVSWYQQVLGQGPQFIFQYYEKEERGRGNFPDRFSARQFPNYSSELNVNALLLGDSALYLCASSLAGTRNEKLFFGSGTQLSVL.

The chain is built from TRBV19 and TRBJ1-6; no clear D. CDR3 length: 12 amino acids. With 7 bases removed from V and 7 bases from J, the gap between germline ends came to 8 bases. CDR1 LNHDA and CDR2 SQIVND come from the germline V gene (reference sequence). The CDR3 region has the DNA TGTGCCAGTACCCGGGGAAATTCACCCCTCCACTTT. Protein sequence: CASTRGNSPLHF.

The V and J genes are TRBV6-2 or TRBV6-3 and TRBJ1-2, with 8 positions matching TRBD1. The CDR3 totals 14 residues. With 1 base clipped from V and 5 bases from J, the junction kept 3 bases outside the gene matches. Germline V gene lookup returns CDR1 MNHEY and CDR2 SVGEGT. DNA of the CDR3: TGTGCCAGCAGTTACTTGACAGGGGCGTATGGCTACACCTTC. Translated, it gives CASSYLTGAYGYTF.

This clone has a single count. The CDR3 DNA reads TGTGCCACCGGGAGGGGATCGGACACCGGGGAGCTGTTTTTT. This sequence encodes CATGRGSDTGELFF. The chain recombines TRBV24-1 with TRBJ2-2; 7 positions agree with TRBD2. Trimming cost V 9 bases and J 3 bases; bases outside gene matches: 6. The CDR3 contains 14 residues. Germline assignment: CDR1 KGHDR and CDR2 SFDVKD.